The clone carrying this T cell receptor beta chain was observed at least ten times. The CDR3 length is 13 residues. The germline V gene has CDR1 MGHRA and CDR2 YSYEKL. With 5 bases removed from V and 2 bases from J, the gap between germline ends came to 9 bases. TCRdb reprocessed the RACE reads with MiXCR, giving one entry per CDR3 protein. The repertoire holds 250,000 or so distinct CDR3 sequences, approximately 7.5% seen once, with about 1.1% in the top ten. The data belong to a study of human T cells and chemical hapten exposure. At the level of the study: Upper inner arm skin measuring approximately 2 cm by approximately 2 cm received 2% DPC for sensitization. Patients, largely female, had alopecia areata, totalis or universalis. TCR yields differed between samples (mainly from small differences in pooled library volume).

The time point: pre-sensitization, week 0. The treatment is: therapeutic diphenylcyclopropenone sensitization with weekly scalp DPC. The sample here was whole blood, taken in connection with sensitization to the hapten diphenylcyclopropenone (DPC). The sequence was obtained from a man aged 18 to 29 with alopecia areata. Some clones in this sample may be carry-over from other donors' samples. The chain has TRBV4-1 and TRBJ1-2; D perhaps matches TRBD1 (6 bases). The CDR3 is CASSNTGNYGYTF. The CDR3 nucleotides are TGCGCCAGCAGCAATACAGGGAACTATGGCTACACCTTC.